Listed below are T cell receptor beta chains from one sample, sequenced in a study of blood T cell repertoires in COVID-19. Clones were sequenced by immunoSEQ multiplex PCR, and TCRdb holds only the in-frame ones, with some missing. The sample gives almost 250,000 clones, 85% of which show up once; about 9.3% is in the top ten. Sequencing was done on a sample of PBMCs or T cells enriched from blood (not recorded which). Receptor source: a woman in her fifties or sixties with acute COVID-19. Each CDR3 is given with its conserved first and last residue. A D gene is named only where the DNA matches it firmly. A clone size is listed for some rows: how often the clone was seen (once, few, many), or a class if it is expanded.

D	size	V	J	CDR3	DNA
.	.	TRBV29-1	TRBJ2-7	CSVGSTPYEQYF	TGCAGCGTTGGAAGCACCCCCTACGAGCAGTACTTC
.	once	TRBV5-1	TRBJ2-1	CASSLDGQGGDEQFF	TGCGCCAGCAGCTTGGATGGACAGGGAGGGGATGAGCAGTTCTTC
TRBD1	.	TRBV10-3	TRBJ1-2	CATSPPGQGTNGYTF	TGTGCCACCTCCCCTCCGGGACAGGGGACTAACGGCTACACCTTC
TRBD1	.	TRBV10-3	TRBJ2-2	CAISVEGATGELFF	TGTGCCATCAGTGTTGAGGGGGCCACCGGGGAGCTGTTTTTT
.	.	TRBV7-6	TRBJ2-7	CASSSAEAGTSYEQYF	TGTGCCAGCAGTTCCGCGGAGGCGGGGACGTCCTACGAGCAGTACTTC
TRBD1	.	TRBV5-1	TRBJ2-6	CASSRTGGAIVGANVLTF	TGCGCCAGCAGCAGGACAGGGGGCGCAATCGTTGGGGCCAACGTCCTGACTTTC
.	.	TRBV12-3/TRBV12-4	TRBJ1-2	CASSLGDGYTF	TGTGCCAGCAGTTTGGGAGATGGCTACACCTTC
TRBD2	.	TRBV4-3	TRBJ2-7	CASSRTSGGSYEQYF	TGCGCCAGCAGCCGCACTAGCGGGGGCTCCTACGAGCAGTACTTC
TRBD1	.	TRBV10-3	TRBJ2-1	CATFRDRSNEQFF	TGTGCCACTTTCCGGGACAGATCCAATGAGCAGTTCTTC
.	once	TRBV27	TRBJ1-6	CAVRGVYNSPLHF	TGTGCCGTCCGGGGAGTCTATAATTCACCCCTCCACTTT
TRBD1	.	TRBV6-1	TRBJ1-6	CASSENIATGRNSPLHF	TGTGCCAGCAGTGAAAATATCGCGACAGGGCGAAATTCACCCCTCCACTTT
TRBD1	few	TRBV5-4	TRBJ1-2	CASSTDRVGGYTF	TGTGCCAGCAGCACCGACAGGGTGGGCGGCTACACCTTC
TRBD2	.	TRBV4-3	TRBJ2-1	CASSQAPLAGGRGEQFF	TGCGCCAGCAGCCAAGCCCCCCTAGCGGGGGGAAGGGGGGAGCAGTTCTTC
.	.	TRBV11-2	TRBJ1-1	CASSLGPATEAFF	TGTGCCAGCAGCTTAGGGCCTGCCACTGAAGCTTTCTTT
TRBD1	once	TRBV7-3	TRBJ2-1	CASSLTGVYFNEQFF	TGTGCCAGCAGCCTCACAGGGGTCTACTTCAATGAGCAGTTCTTC
.	.	TRBV7-8	TRBJ2-5	CAGMGAAQETQYF	TGTGCCGGCATGGGGGCAGCTCAAGAGACCCAGTACTTC
TRBD1	.	TRBV6-5	TRBJ1-2	CASSLGQYRDGYTF	TGTGCCAGCAGCCTGGGACAGTACCGTGATGGCTACACCTTC
.	.	TRBV2	TRBJ1-5	CASSDRGGGQPQHF	TGTGCCAGCAGTGATAGGGGGGGCGGACAGCCCCAGCATTTT